What follows are 10 T cell receptor beta chains derived from one specimen sequenced in a study of blood T cell repertoires in COVID-19. The method was immunoSEQ multiplex PCR; TCRdb's version includes in-frame clones alone and lacks a portion of them. Of 95,000 to 110,000 clones listed, roughly four fifths are singletons. The sample consisted of peripheral blood. These receptors all stem from a man between 60 and 75 years old with acute or convalescent COVID-19.

The genes are TRBV15 and TRBJ2-2, with D hard to call. The CDR3 runs 13 residues. Looked up from germline, CDR1 is LNHNV and CDR2 is YYDKDF (reference sequence). Trimming removed 0 bases from V and 8 bases from J, with 7 bases in between. The CDR3 region has the DNA TGTGCCACCAGCAGAGAGGCGAGGGGGGAGCTGTTTTTT. Translation gives CATSREARGELFF. Complete variable domain (other parts from reference TRBV15 and TRBJ2-2): DAMVIQNPRYQVTQFGKPVTLSCSQTLNHNVMYWYQQKSSQAPKLLFHYYDKDFNNEADTPDNFQSRRPNTSFCFLDIRSPGLGDTAMYLCATSREARGELFFGEGSRLTVL.

The chain links TRBV3-1 (or the pseudogene TRBV3-2) to TRBJ2-5; the match to TRBD2 covers 7 bases. With V trimmed by 0 bases and J by 2 bases, 9 bases remained unmatched. This CDR3 has 17 residues. Per germline, CDR1 LGHDT and CDR2 YNNKEL (reference sequence). Here the CDR3 DNA reads TGTGCCAGCAGCCAAGACTTCGGGGGGACGGCTCAAGAGACCCAGTACTTC. Amino acid sequence: CASSQDFGGTAQETQYF.

The V gene is TRBV4-2, the J gene TRBJ2-2; tentatively, D is TRBD1 (5 bases). The CDR3 is 15 amino acids. Germline V gene data show CDR1 as LGHNA and CDR2 as YNFKEQ. The V gene lost 0 bases and the J gene lost 7 bases, with 12 bases spanning the gap. The CDR3 protein is CASSQDGAPGGELFF. The CDR3 nucleotides are TGTGCCAGCAGCCAAGATGGGGCCCCTGGCGGGGAGCTGTTTTTT.

This chain connects TRBV6-1 to TRBJ2-3; perhaps TRBD2 as D (5 bases). The V gene's germline CDR1 is MNHNS and CDR2 SASEGT. Between the trimmed V and J ends, which lost 3 bases and 8 bases, there was a span of 15 bases. The CDR3 totals 14 residues. The CDR3, as DNA: TGTGCCAGCAGTGAGAATACTAGTCCCGGTACGCAGTATTTT. It translates to CASSENTSPGTQYF.

The CDR3 loop is CASTIGTSGGEVFF. The CDR3 bases are TGTGCCAGTACCATAGGAACTAGCGGGGGGGAGGTGTTCTTC. V gene TRBV19 combines with J gene TRBJ2-1; 13 bases map to TRBD2. Germline CDR1 and CDR2: LNHDA and SQIVND (reference sequence). Trimming took 7 bases from V and 15 from J; bases not matched to a gene: 12. The CDR3 runs to 14 residues.

The rearrangement joins TRBV28 to TRBJ2-7; TRBD1 aligns across 9 bases. The V gene end was trimmed by 7 bases and the J gene end by 4 bases; junction bases not matched to a gene: 8. The CDR3 sequence is 14 residues long. Germline V gives CDR1 MDHEN, CDR2 SYDVKM. The CDR3 protein is CASTGTGNRYEQYF. The CDR3 DNA reads TGTGCCAGCACTGGGACAGGGAATCGGTACGAGCAGTACTTC.

This rearrangement joins TRBV28 to TRBJ1-5; possible D gene TRBD1, 5 bases. Between the trimmed V and J ends, which lost 2 bases and 2 bases, there was a span of 10 bases. The CDR3 is 15 amino acids. Germline assignment: CDR1 MDHEN and CDR2 SYDVKM. The CDR3 loop reads CASSLRGAGNQPQHF. The CDR3 DNA is TGTGCCAGCAGTTTACGTGGGGCTGGCAATCAGCCCCAGCATTTT.

The rearrangement joins TRBV5-6 to TRBJ1-4; a possible D gene is TRBD1 (6 bases). From germline, CDR1 is SGHDT and CDR2 YYEEEE. V lost 0 bases and J lost 3, with 12 bases in between. CDR3 length equals 16 residues. CDR3 loop: CASSLVGARPNEKLFF. DNA for the CDR3: TGTGCCAGCAGCTTGGTGGGGGCGCGTCCTAATGAAAAACTGTTTTTT. The full variable domain, in which reference TRBV5-6 and TRBJ1-4 provide the parts outside the CDR3, is DAGVTQSPTHLIKTRGQQVTLRCSPKSGHDTVSWYQQALGQGPQFIFQYYEEEERQRGNFPDRFSGHQFPNYSSELNVNALLLGDSALYLCASSLVGARPNEKLFFGSGTQLSVL.

The V gene is TRBV10-3, the J gene TRBJ1-6, with D possibly TRBD1 on 6 matching bases. CDR3 length equals 15 residues. Trimming removed 11 bases from V and 6 bases from J, with 20 bases in between. Germline V gene sequence: CDR1 ENHRY, CDR2 SYGVKD. CDR3 DNA: TGTGCCGGCTCCCGAGGGGGGGAACTTAATTCACCCCTCCACTTT. This codes for CAGSRGGELNSPLHF.

The V gene is TRBV5-1, the J gene TRBJ2-1; 9 nucleotides line up with TRBD2. The CDR3 covers 14 residues. The V and J ends lost 4 bases and 6 bases, in that order; junction bases with no gene match: 5. CDR1 and CDR2 (germline): SGHRS, YFSETQ. The CDR3 DNA is TGCGCCAGCAGCCTGGGACTAGCTACCAATGAGCAGTTCTTC. Residues: CASSLGLATNEQFF.